These 2 T cell receptor delta chains were all obtained from the same sample, sequenced in a study of gamma-delta T cells after stem cell transplantation. TCRdb reapplied CATT to the RT-PCR reads. The table records more than 700 delta-chain clones, about 10% of them present only once. Sequenced material: gamma-delta T cells. The origin of the receptors is a human donor. It is not recorded whose cells these are; they may come from a transplant donor.

By frequency in the sample, this clone is medium-sized. A far larger clone is a single base away, which makes a read error likely. The chain has TRDV1 and TRDJ2, with 8 bases lining up with TRDD3. This CDR3 is built from 14 residues. The germline V gene encodes CDR1 TSWWSYY and CDR2 QGS. The CDR3 nucleotides read TGTGCTCTTGGCCGGGGGATAGGAGTAGCACAACCCTTCTTT. It yields the protein CALGRGIGVAQPFF.

Within the sample, this clone is medium-sized (0.01 to 0.1%). The CDR3 loop is CACDSLVLPTDKLIF. The CDR3 DNA is TGTGCCTGTGACTCTCTGGTATTGCCCACCGATAAACTCATCTTT. The chain employs TRDV2 and TRDJ1; D is undetermined. The CDR3 is 15 residues long. Looked up from germline, CDR1 is GEAIGNYY and CDR2 is EKD. Between the trimmed V and J ends, which lost 3 bases and 1 base, there was a span of 14 bases.